Below, one TCR beta chain is given with its context. The data originate from a study of T cell responses to AZD1222 COVID-19 vaccine. The method was immunoSEQ multiplex PCR; TCRdb's version includes in-frame clones alone and lacks a portion of them. The data contain just under 150,000 clones, approximately 89% of them seen just once; the ten biggest clones take up 1.5% to 2%. CDR1 and CDR2 (germline): MNHEY, SVGAGI. This CDR3 contains 13 residues. The V end was cut by 5 bases, the J end by 0 bases, with 8 bases between. The source of this sequence is an adult who received the AZD1222 COVID-19 vaccine. Material: peripheral blood, obtained 28 days after the second AZD1222 dose. This chain joins TRBV6-5 and TRBJ2-7, with D uncertain. The CDR3 DNA sequence: TGTGCCAGCAGTACAGCGCTCTCCTACGAGCAGTACTTC. It encodes CASSTALSYEQYF.